Below, 32 T cell receptor beta chains from the same sample are listed, as sequenced in a study of PD-1 blockade in classical Hodgkin lymphoma. With no exception, relapse followed autologous stem cell transplantation in all patients, and brentuximab vedotin exposure varied. Repertoires were generated with immunoSEQ multiplex PCR, while TCRdb's copy carries only in-frame clones and drops some. The profile shows approximately 59,000 clones, more than 85% of them singletons. The starting material was peripheral blood mononuclear cells (PBMCs), obtained before the second cycle of nivolumab. The receptors originated from a human donor with classical Hodgkin lymphoma.

This clone was seen only once. CDR3 sequence: CASSQTGDGTDTQYF. In DNA, the CDR3 is TGTGCCAGCAGCCAAACAGGGGATGGCACAGATACGCAGTATTTT. The chain recombines TRBV7-2 with TRBJ2-3; TRBD1 agrees at 7 bases. The CDR3 covers 15 residues. The germline CDR1 and CDR2 sequences are SGHTA and FQGNSA. The trim removed 5 bases at V and 1 base at J, leaving 6 bases unmatched.

This rearrangement joins TRBV5-1 to TRBJ2-5; D is unclear. There are 15 residues in the CDR3. Germline CDR1 and CDR2: SGHRS and YFSETQ. The V gene lost 0 bases and the J gene lost 5 bases, with 14 bases spanning the gap. The CDR3 protein is CASSLVIGERETQYF. The CDR3 nucleotides are TGCGCCAGCAGCTTGGTTATTGGGGAAAGGGAGACCCAGTACTTC.

This sequence joins TRBV7-6 and TRBJ1-1; D unclear. The V and J ends lost 3 bases and 5 bases respectively, with 10 bases between them. CDR3 length: 13 residues. Germline assignment: CDR1 SGHVS and CDR2 FNYEAQ. CDR3 loop: CASSLQEVTEAFF. The CDR3 DNA follows: TGTGCCAGCAGCTTGCAAGAGGTGACTGAAGCTTTCTTT.

The chain has TRBV18 and TRBJ1-5; D is unclear. The CDR3 extends over 13 amino acids. Trimming stripped 4 bases from V and 4 bases from J, with 8 bases between. CDR1 is KGHSH, CDR2 LQKENI, per germline. The CDR3 nucleotides read TGTGCCAGCTCACTCTCTGAGAATCAGCCCCAGCATTTT. This translates into CASSLSENQPQHF.

The chain recombines TRBV11-2 with TRBJ2-3; 9 positions agree with TRBD2. V was pared by 1 base and J by 3 bases, with 5 bases of the junction left unmatched. The CDR3 length is 16 residues. In germline, CDR1 is SGHAT, CDR2 FQNNGV. The CDR3 sequence: CASSLGAGGSTDTQYF. The CDR3 nucleotides read TGTGCCAGCAGCTTAGGGGCGGGAGGGAGTACAGATACGCAGTATTTT.

CDR3 residues: CASIISSYEQYF. The CDR3 nucleotides are TGTGCCAGCATCATTAGCTCCTACGAGCAGTACTTC. This chain uses TRBV2 with TRBJ2-7; no definite D call. This CDR3 has 12 residues. V lost 7 bases, J lost 0 bases, and 7 bases lay in between. Looked up from germline, CDR1 is SNHLY and CDR2 is FYNNEI.

The rearrangement joins TRBV29-1 to TRBJ2-3; 12 nucleotides line up with TRBD2. Germline lookup yields CDR1 SQVTM and CDR2 ANQGSEA. The trim removed 3 bases at V and 3 bases at J, leaving 1 base unmatched. The length of the CDR3 is 14 residues. The DNA of the CDR3 is TGCAGCGTTGATGGGACTAGCGGGACAGATACGCAGTATTTT. Its protein is CSVDGTSGTDTQYF.

This clone was counted once. V and J are TRBV27 and TRBJ2-1; D not certain. The germline CDR1 and CDR2 sequences are MNHEY and SMNVEV (reference sequence). The CDR3 has 13 residues. V was trimmed by 4 bases and J by 8 bases, leaving 12 bases between them. CDR3 DNA sequence: TGTGCCAGCAGTTCGAACCTGTTTTATGAGCAGTTCTTC. Protein sequence: CASSSNLFYEQFF.

The rearrangement uses TRBV28 and TRBJ1-5; TRBD1 matches 7 bases. CDR1 is MDHEN and CDR2 is SYDVKM in the germline V gene. CDR3 size: 12 residues. Losses at the gene ends were 7 bases for V and 11 bases for J; bases not matched to a gene: 8. The DNA for the CDR3 is TGTGCCAGCATCCCTTTACAGGGGTCCCAGCATTTT. It specifies CASIPLQGSQHF.

V is TRBV7-6 and J is TRBJ1-1, with 10 bases identical to TRBD1. Germline V gives CDR1 SGHVS, CDR2 FNYEAQ. CDR3 length: 16 residues. Trimming took 6 bases from V and 3 from J; bases not matched to a gene: 10. CDR3 in DNA: TGTGCCAGCAGTCCACCTAGCGGGACAGGGGACACTGAAGCTTTCTTT. Translated: CASSPPSGTGDTEAFF.

The table lists this clone with a count of one. CDR3 bases: TGTGCCAGTAGCTCACTAGCGGGGGTTATCTACAATGAGCAGTTCTTC. This encodes CASSSLAGVIYNEQFF. The chain is built from TRBV19 and TRBJ2-1; 11 nucleotides agree with TRBD2. After removal of 6 bases from V and 3 bases from J, the junction contained 7 bases not matched to a gene. Germline V gene data show CDR1 as LNHDA and CDR2 as SQIVND (reference sequence). This CDR3 comprises 16 residues. Using reference TRBV19 and TRBJ2-1 for the parts outside the CDR3, the full variable domain is DGGITQSPKYLFRKEGQNVTLSCEQNLNHDAMYWYRQDPGQGLRLIYYSQIVNDFQKGDIAEGYSVSREKKESFPLTVTSAQKNPTAFYLCASSSLAGVIYNEQFFGPGTRLTVL.

V and J are TRBV28 and TRBJ2-1; D is perhaps TRBD2 (5 bases). V lost 8 bases and J 0 bases, leaving 14 bases between the germline ends. The CDR3 spans 15 residues. Germline V lookup: CDR1 MDHEN, CDR2 SYDVKM. The CDR3 DNA reads TGTGCCAGCCGAACCTCTACTAGCTCCTACAATGAGCAGTTCTTC. This codes for CASRTSTSSYNEQFF.

V gene TRBV5-6 combines with J gene TRBJ2-1; TRBD1 matches 7 bases. V lost 4 bases and J lost 7; bases outside the gene matches: 8. Germline V gives CDR1 SGHDT, CDR2 YYEEEE. This CDR3 spans 14 amino acids. CDR3 nucleotide sequence: TGTGCCAGCAGCGACCTAGGGGGACAGAATGAGCAGTTCTTC. Translating it yields CASSDLGGQNEQFF.

The V gene is TRBV9, the J gene TRBJ1-2; no clear D. This CDR3 is built from 16 residues. Germline CDR1 SGDLS, CDR2 YYNGEE. V was trimmed by 3 bases and J by 0 bases, leaving 15 bases between them. CDR3 in amino acids: CASSAAASGANYGYTF. CDR3 DNA sequence: TGTGCCAGCAGCGCCGCCGCGTCTGGCGCTAACTATGGCTACACCTTC.

The CDR3 is CASSLWQDPTDTQYF. CDR3 sequence (DNA): TGTGCCAGCAGTTTATGGCAGGATCCCACAGATACGCAGTATTTT. The chain couples TRBV28 to TRBJ2-3; D remains ambiguous. Trimming removed 0 bases from V and 2 bases from J, with 9 bases in between. Germline assignment: CDR1 MDHEN and CDR2 SYDVKM. The CDR3 spans 15 residues.

V and J are TRBV28 and TRBJ2-7, with TRBD1 as a possible D gene (6 bases). Deletions cut 3 bases from V and 0 bases from J, with 12 bases between. The CDR3 length is 15 residues. Germline V gene data show CDR1 as MDHEN and CDR2 as SYDVKM. DNA for the CDR3: TGTGCCAGCAGTTTTGAGAGGGGGAGCTCCTACGAGCAGTACTTC. Translation: CASSFERGSSYEQYF. Combining the CDR3 with reference TRBV28 and TRBJ2-7 gives the whole variable domain DVKVTQSSRYLVKRTGEKVFLECVQDMDHENMFWYRQDPGLGLRLIYFSYDVKMKEKGDIPEGYSVSREKKERFSLILESASTNQTSMYLCASSFERGSSYEQYFGPGTRLTVT.

The chain recombines TRBV9 with TRBJ2-1; maybe TRBD1 (5 bases). Germline CDR1 and CDR2: SGDLS and YYNGEE. V was clipped by 3 bases and J by 10 bases, with 14 bases between them. The CDR3 length is 13 residues. CDR3 residues: CASSGHQTEEQFF. In nucleotides, the CDR3 is TGTGCCAGCAGCGGACACCAGACAGAGGAGCAGTTCTTC.

V and J are TRBV30 and TRBJ2-4, with TRBD2 matching 9 bases. Germline V lookup: CDR1 GTSNPN, CDR2 SVGIG (reference sequence). The CDR3 has 15 residues. Unmatched junction bases numbered 7, after V lost 7 bases and J lost 0 bases. In DNA form, the CDR3 reads TGTGCCTCAACTAATAGCGGGAGAGCCAAAAACATTCAGTACTTC. Translating it yields CASTNSGRAKNIQYF.

V usage is TRBV5-1 and J usage is TRBJ2-7; D assignment may be TRBD1 or TRBD2 (5 bases each). CDR1 SGHRS and CDR2 YFSETQ come from the germline V gene. This CDR3 contains 14 residues. V dropped 4 bases and J dropped 3 bases, with 14 bases sitting between them. For the CDR3, the DNA is TGCGCCAGCAGCCCAGGGACCCTGAACTACGAGCAGTACTTC. Its protein is CASSPGTLNYEQYF.

CDR3 DNA: TGTGCCAGCAGGACAGGGGTTAGGCAGCCCCAGCATTTT. It encodes CASRTGVRQPQHF. The chain has TRBV28 and TRBJ1-5; 8 positions match TRBD1. From germline, CDR1 is MDHEN and CDR2 SYDVKM. The ends lost 6 bases at V and 7 bases at J; junction bases unmatched: 5. The CDR3 is made up of 13 amino acids.

The chain has TRBV4-2 and TRBJ1-5; D gene uncertain. This CDR3 spans 16 amino acids. From germline, CDR1 is LGHNA and CDR2 YNFKEQ. V lost 2 bases and J lost 4, with 15 bases in between. In nucleotides, the CDR3 is TGTGCCAGCAGCCAATCGGGAATAGGGCTAAATCAGCCCCAGCATTTT. Translated, it gives CASSQSGIGLNQPQHF.

The chain employs TRBV27 and TRBJ2-7; the D is unclear. There are 13 residues in the CDR3. V shed 3 bases and J shed 4 bases, with 10 bases lying between them. Germline CDR1 reads MNHEY; CDR2 reads SMNVEV (reference sequence). For the CDR3, the DNA is TGTGCCAGCAGTTTCAAGAGCCCATACGAGCAGTACTTC. Translated: CASSFKSPYEQYF.

This sequence joins TRBV4-2 and TRBJ1-1; no clear D gene. This CDR3 region has 14 residues. The ends were cut back, 4 bases at V and 1 base at J, with 10 bases in the middle. Germline V gene data show CDR1 as LGHNA and CDR2 as YNFKEQ. The CDR3 DNA is TGTGCCAGCAGCCCCATAGGCGGGAACACTGAAGCTTTCTTT. It codes for CASSPIGGNTEAFF.

The chain couples TRBV20-1 to TRBJ2-3; D not resolved. Trimming removed 7 bases at V and 3 bases at J, with 5 bases between. The CDR3 length is 10 residues. Germline CDR1 reads DFQATT; CDR2 reads SNEGSKA (reference sequence). CDR3 in DNA: TGCAGTGAAGGGACAGATACGCAGTATTTT. Amino acid sequence: CSEGTDTQYF.

The gene calls are TRBV7-6 and TRBJ2-7, with D maybe TRBD1 (5 bases). Per germline, CDR1 SGHVS and CDR2 FNYEAQ. The ends were cut back, 1 base at V and 0 bases at J, with 13 bases in the middle. This CDR3 comprises 16 residues. In DNA, the CDR3 is TGTGCCAGCAGCTTAGACCACCAGGGAAGCTCCTACGAGCAGTACTTC. Translating gives CASSLDHQGSSYEQYF.

This chain connects TRBV4-2 to TRBJ2-7, with D possibly matching TRBD2 (6 bases). Germline V gene sequence: CDR1 LGHNA, CDR2 YNFKEQ. V was cut by 1 base and J by 0 bases, with 10 bases left in between. The CDR3 spans 15 residues. This CDR3 is CASSQGRGLSYEQYF. DNA for the CDR3: TGTGCCAGCAGCCAAGGGAGGGGCCTCTCCTACGAGCAGTACTTC.

This clone has more than one count but fewer than ten. The chain recombines TRBV27 with TRBJ2-3; D not resolved. V lost 3 bases and J 4 bases, leaving 11 bases between the germline ends. Germline CDR1 MNHEY, CDR2 SMNVEV (reference sequence). This CDR3 has 14 amino acids. CDR3 protein: CASSFRPPPDTQYF. CDR3 nucleotide sequence: TGTGCCAGCAGTTTTCGGCCCCCCCCAGATACGCAGTATTTT.

CDR3 coding DNA: TGTGCCAGCAGTTACGGAGGGGTTACCTACGAGCAGTACTTC. Its protein is CASSYGGVTYEQYF. The V and J genes are TRBV6-5 and TRBJ2-7; maybe TRBD2 (6 bases). CDR1 MNHEY and CDR2 SVGAGI come from the germline V gene. The V end lost 2 bases, the J end lost 2 bases, and 10 bases lay between the germline ends. CDR3 size: 14 residues.

The J gene is TRBJ1-4, the V gene TRBV2; D not resolved. Trimming took off 6 bases at V and 10 bases at J, with 18 bases between the two ends. Germline-derived CDR1 and CDR2 are SNHLY and FYNNEI. The CDR3 is 14 residues long. In DNA, the CDR3 is TGTGCCAGCAGGGGAGCGGATGCCTTCGCAAAACTGTTTTTT. It specifies CASRGADAFAKLFF.

This chain connects TRBV2 to TRBJ1-1; D perhaps matches TRBD1 (6 bases). From germline, CDR1 is SNHLY and CDR2 FYNNEI. Deletions cut 2 bases from V and 0 bases from J, with 7 bases between. The CDR3 totals 14 residues. CDR3 amino acids: CASSEYRVNTEAFF. In DNA, the CDR3 is TGTGCCAGCAGTGAATACAGGGTGAACACTGAAGCTTTCTTT. Looking up the rest from reference TRBV2 and TRBJ1-1 gives the full variable domain: EPEVTQTPSHQVTQMGQEVILRCVPISNHLYFYWYRQILGQKVEFLVSFYNNEISEKSEIFDDQFSVERPDGSNFTLKIRSTKLEDSAMYFCASSEYRVNTEAFFGQGTRLTVV.

The V and J genes are TRBV11-2 and TRBJ2-7; 8 bases are a match to TRBD2. This CDR3 region has 12 residues. Unmatched junction bases numbered 6, after V lost 7 bases and J lost 7 bases. Germline assignment: CDR1 SGHAT and CDR2 FQNNGV. CDR3 sequence (DNA): TGTGCCAGCACCGGGACTAGAGGAGAGCAGTACTTC. Its protein is CASTGTRGEQYF.

This chain uses TRBV9 with TRBJ2-5; tentatively, D is TRBD1 or TRBD2 (5 bases each). In germline, CDR1 is SGDLS, CDR2 YYNGEE. The CDR3 spans 13 residues. The germline V and J ends were trimmed by 1 base and 4 bases, with 8 bases remaining between them. In DNA, the CDR3 is TGTGCCAGCAGCGTACGGGGCGGAGAGACCCAGTACTTC. Its translation is CASSVRGGETQYF.